One sample yielded the 28 T cell receptor beta chains listed below, sequenced in a study of early T cells in non-severe SARS-CoV-2 infection. TCRdb passed the 5' RACE reads through MiXCR, listing each CDR3 protein once. The sample gives about 83,000 distinct CDR3 sequences, roughly an eighth of which show up once; about 7% is in the top ten. The sequencing sample was made of whole blood. These receptors were collected from an adult who was a healthcare worker with PCR-confirmed SARS-CoV-2 infection or an uninfected control (not recorded which).

The rearrangement joins TRBV5-1 to TRBJ1-2; weak D call: TRBD1 (5 bases). This CDR3 has 14 amino acids. V was shortened by 4 bases and J by 3 bases, with 13 bases between the two germline ends. In germline, CDR1 is SGHRS, CDR2 YFSETQ. This CDR3 is CASSLAGGDYGYTF. The CDR3 nucleotides read TGCGCCAGCAGCCTTGCCGGGGGGGACTATGGCTACACCTTC.

This clonotype was recorded many times. The rearrangement joins TRBV30 to TRBJ1-1; TRBD1 agrees at 7 bases. Germline V CDR1 and CDR2: GTSNPN, SVGIG (reference sequence). CDR3 length: 14 residues. The J segment lost 1 base and the V segment lost 0 bases, leaving 2 bases of the junction unmatched. The CDR3 loop is CAWSVSGGNTEAFF. The CDR3 region has the DNA TGTGCCTGGAGTGTATCAGGGGGGAACACTGAAGCTTTCTTT. The full variable domain, with the rest looked up from reference TRBV30 and TRBJ1-1, is SQTIHQWPATLVQPVGSPLSLECTVEGTSNPNLYWYRQAAGRGLQLLFYSVGIGQISSEVPQNLSASRPQDRQFILSSKKLLLSDSGFYLCAWSVSGGNTEAFFGQGTRLTVV.

In its sample, this clonotype was seen many times. The rearrangement joins TRBV18 to TRBJ1-1; 11 positions agree with TRBD1. Germline CDR1 KGHSH, CDR2 LQKENI. V trimming: 0 bases; J trimming: 4 bases; junction bases outside the gene matches: 1. The CDR3 is 15 amino acids. CDR3 DNA sequence: TGTGCCAGCTCACCACCGGGGACAGGGGGCACTGAAGCTTTCTTT. This codes for CASSPPGTGGTEAFF. The whole variable domain, remainder taken from reference TRBV18 and TRBJ1-1, is NAGVMQNPRHLVRRRGQEARLRCSPMKGHSHVYWYRQLPEEGLKFMVYLQKENIIDESGMPKERFSAEFPKEGPSILRIQQVVRGDSAAYFCASSPPGTGGTEAFFGQGTRLTVV.

This clonotype was recorded many times. This sequence joins TRBV3-1 and TRBJ2-1; 8 bases map to TRBD2. From germline, CDR1 is LGHDT and CDR2 YNNKEL (reference sequence). The CDR3 is 15 residues long. V was clipped by 7 bases and J by 1 base; unmatched bases: 6. CDR3 amino acids: CASKDKRGSYNEQFF. The CDR3 DNA follows: TGTGCCAGCAAGGATAAGCGGGGGTCCTACAATGAGCAGTTCTTC.

In this sample, this clonotype turned up a few times. The chain recombines TRBV7-9 with TRBJ2-7, with D tentatively TRBD2 (5 bases). The CDR3 consists of 13 residues. CDR1 is SEHNR and CDR2 is FQNEAQ in the germline V gene (reference sequence). V shed 11 bases and J shed 0 bases, with 14 bases lying between them. The CDR3 DNA reads as TGTGCCGTGGACCAGCGGAGCTCCTACGAGCAGTACTTC. Its protein product is CAVDQRSSYEQYF.

The chain is built from TRBV20-1 and TRBJ2-5; possibly TRBD1 for D (6 bases). V was cut by 6 bases and J by 5 bases, with 13 bases left in between. This CDR3 spans 12 amino acids. From germline, CDR1 is DFQATT and CDR2 SNEGSKA (reference sequence). Written as DNA, the CDR3 is TGCAGTGCCGCTCGGACAGTGGAGACCCAGTACTTC. This codes for CSAARTVETQYF.

This CDR3 is CASSLGGLAGGPETQYF. In DNA, the CDR3 is TGTGCCAGCAGCTTAGGGGGACTAGCGGGAGGGCCGGAGACCCAGTACTTC. V and J are TRBV11-2 and TRBJ2-5; TRBD2 agrees at 16 bases. The CDR3 totals 17 residues. CDR1 is SGHAT and CDR2 is FQNNGV in the germline V gene. The V gene end was trimmed by 1 base and the J gene end by 5 bases; junction bases not matched to a gene: 4.

This clonotype was seen a few times. The chain links TRBV30 to TRBJ2-7; D may be TRBD1 or TRBD2 (7 bases each). The CDR3 is 16 residues long. Trimming left V 2 bases short and J 5 bases short, with 22 bases between. From germline, CDR1 is GTSNPN and CDR2 SVGIG (reference sequence). The CDR3 nucleotides read TGTGCCTGGAGTCGAGGTCCGGCGACAGGGAGGGACGAGCAGTACTTC. Residues: CAWSRGPATGRDEQYF.

This chain joins TRBV7-2 and TRBJ2-4, with 12 bases fitting TRBD2. From germline, CDR1 is SGHTA and CDR2 FQGNSA. CDR3 length equals 17 residues. V was pared by 4 bases and J by 2 bases, with 6 bases of the junction left unmatched. The CDR3 sequence: CASSSKTSGSTKNIQYF. CDR3 DNA: TGTGCCAGCAGCTCAAAGACTAGCGGGAGCACCAAAAACATTCAGTACTTC. Filled out from reference TRBV7-2 and TRBJ2-4, the complete variable domain reads GAGVSQSPSNKVTEKGKDVELRCDPISGHTALYWYRQSLGQGLEFLIYFQGNSAPDKSGLPSDRFSAERTGGSVSTLTIQRTQQEDSAVYLCASSSKTSGSTKNIQYFGAGTRLSVL.

The chain joins TRBV21-1 to TRBJ1-1; the table's D call TRBD1 went unverified against the DNA. TRBV21-1 has pseudogene status. This CDR3 has 13 residues. CDR3 DNA: TGTGCCAGCAGCAAAGGTGGGCAGGGTGAAGCTTTCTTT. This gives the protein CASSKGGQGEAFF.

This clonotype was counted ten times or more. The gene calls are TRBV25-1 and TRBJ1-2; D possibly corresponds to TRBD1 (5 bases). The V gene lost 4 bases and the J gene lost 1 base, with 10 bases spanning the gap. The length of the CDR3 is 14 residues. Germline V CDR1 and CDR2: MGHDK, SYGVNS. CDR3 nucleotide sequence: TGTGCCAGCAGTGTAACAGGACTTAACTATGGCTACACCTTC. This sequence encodes CASSVTGLNYGYTF.

This clonotype was detected ten times or more. The chain combines TRBV10-1 with TRBJ1-1, with D possibly being TRBD1 (5 bases). The V end lost 4 bases, the J end lost 7 bases, and 7 bases lay between the germline ends. The germline V gene encodes CDR1 WNHNN and CDR2 SYGVQD (reference sequence). The CDR3 has 11 residues. The CDR3 sequence is CASSGGFEAFF. The CDR3 DNA is TGCGCCAGCAGTGGGGGGTTTGAAGCTTTCTTT.

This clonotype has at least ten counts. The chain joins TRBV5-1 to TRBJ2-1; TRBD1 agrees at 7 bases. Germline trimming cut 2 bases from V and 3 bases from J; bases unmatched to any gene: 8. The CDR3 is 16 residues long. The germline V gene encodes CDR1 SGHRS and CDR2 YFSETQ. The CDR3 loop is CASSLDGTDLYNEQFF. The CDR3 DNA reads as TGCGCCAGCAGCTTAGACGGGACAGACCTCTACAATGAGCAGTTCTTC.

This clonotype was seen more than once but under ten times. The rearrangement uses TRBV5-5 and TRBJ2-2; the D is unclear. Germline-derived CDR1 and CDR2 are SGHKS and YYEKEE (reference sequence). CDR3 length: 16 amino acids. Trimming took off 2 bases at V and 0 bases at J, with 11 bases between the two ends. CDR3 loop: CASSFKLRANTGELFF. For the CDR3, the DNA is TGTGCCAGCAGCTTTAAGCTGCGAGCGAACACCGGGGAGCTGTTTTTT.

The chain links TRBV11-2 to TRBJ2-2; no clear D. Trimming stripped 6 bases from V and 3 bases from J, with 17 bases between. This CDR3 comprises 16 residues. In germline, CDR1 is SGHAT, CDR2 FQNNGV. The CDR3: CASRHPWRLDTGELFF. CDR3 nucleotides: TGTGCCAGCAGACATCCGTGGCGGTTGGACACCGGGGAGCTGTTTTTT.

The V and J genes are TRBV6-5 and TRBJ1-2; D is perhaps TRBD1 (6 bases). Looked up from germline, CDR1 is MNHEY and CDR2 is SVGAGI. The CDR3 covers 14 residues. The V end was cut by 6 bases, the J end by 4 bases, with 15 bases between. In DNA, the CDR3 is TGTGCCAGCAGCCGATCAGGGGCCGGCTATGGCTACACCTTC. It translates to CASSRSGAGYGYTF.

This clonotype was detected ten times or more. This sequence joins TRBV24-1 and TRBJ2-1; maybe TRBD2 (5 bases). The germline V gene encodes CDR1 KGHDR and CDR2 SFDVKD. Trimming left V 3 bases short and J 4 bases short, with 12 bases between. This CDR3 spans 15 amino acids. CDR3 loop: CATSDPYTSYNEQFF. CDR3 sequence (DNA): TGTGCCACCAGTGATCCCTACACTAGTTACAATGAGCAGTTCTTC.

This clonotype occurred a few times. The chain joins TRBV18 to TRBJ1-1; TRBD1 matches at 9 bases. CDR3 size: 14 residues. Germline V gene lookup returns CDR1 KGHSH and CDR2 LQKENI. J was trimmed by 6 bases and V by 5 bases; bases with no gene match: 7. The CDR3 region is CASSITGGEAEAFF. CDR3 DNA sequence: TGTGCCAGCTCAATTACAGGGGGCGAGGCTGAAGCTTTCTTT.

The CDR3 loop reads CAWSVRGGTDTGELFF. DNA of the CDR3: TGTGCCTGGAGTGTACGGGGCGGGACGGACACCGGGGAGCTGTTTTTT. V and J are TRBV30 and TRBJ2-2, with D possibly TRBD2 on 6 matching bases. The CDR3 has 16 amino acids. Germline CDR1 is GTSNPN and CDR2 is SVGIG (reference sequence). Deletions cut 0 bases from V and 3 bases from J, with 14 bases between.

This sequence joins TRBV4-2 and TRBJ2-1; 11 bases fit TRBD2. CDR3 length: 14 residues. Germline CDR1 LGHNA, CDR2 YNFKEQ. Trimming removed 6 bases from V and 8 bases from J; junction bases left unmatched: 6. The CDR3 loop is CASRLAGARDEQFF. CDR3 sequence (DNA): TGTGCCAGCAGACTAGCGGGAGCTAGGGATGAGCAGTTCTTC.

As for this clonotype: The conserved phenylalanine or tryptophan normally closing the CDR3 is absent here, so this likely arose from a read error. The chain carries TRBV7-2 and TRBJ2-5, with D perhaps matching TRBD1 or TRBD2 (5 bases each). CDR1 is SGHTA, CDR2 FQGNSA, per germline. V gave up 8 bases and J gave up 5 bases, with 21 bases separating them. The CDR3 has 15 amino acids. CDR3 DNA sequence: TGTGCCAGCGCGTACCTCGGGGCAACCGGGGAGACCCAGTACTCC. Translating it yields CASAYLGATGETQYS.

This clonotype was detected a few times. The chain combines TRBV20-1 with TRBJ1-2; no clear D gene. Germline V lookup: CDR1 DFQATT, CDR2 SNEGSKA (reference sequence). CDR3 length: 11 amino acids. Trimming cost V 6 bases and J 4 bases, with 9 bases left between them. CDR3: CSAPEGYGYTF. CDR3 sequence (DNA): TGCAGTGCCCCTGAGGGCTATGGCTACACCTTC.

Ten or more counts support this clonotype. J is TRBJ1-1 and V is TRBV6-2 or TRBV6-3; no reliable D call. The CDR3 is 14 amino acids. V was trimmed by 1 base and J by 5 bases, leaving 11 bases between them. The V gene's germline CDR1 is MNHEY and CDR2 SVGEGT. The CDR3 coding sequence is TGTGCCAGCAGTTACTACGGGGATATGACTGAAGCTTTCTTT. Amino acid sequence: CASSYYGDMTEAFF.

This clonotype has just a few counts. The chain employs TRBV5-5 and TRBJ2-1, with TRBD2 matching over 8 bases. The CDR3 runs 16 residues. V was clipped by 1 base and J by 9 bases; unmatched bases: 12. The germline V gene encodes CDR1 SGHKS and CDR2 YYEKEE (reference sequence). This CDR3 reads CASSLNWAGGLSEQFF. The CDR3 nucleotides are TGTGCCAGCAGCTTGAATTGGGCGGGAGGACTCAGTGAGCAGTTCTTC.

CDR3 sequence reads: CASSPFAAPTSGEQYF. In nucleotides, the CDR3 is TGTGCCAGCAGCCCCTTCGCAGCCCCGACAAGTGGGGAGCAGTACTTC. The genes are TRBV7-2 and TRBJ2-7; D unresolved. CDR1 SGHTA and CDR2 FQGNSA come from the germline V gene. This CDR3 contains 16 residues. Trimming took 5 bases from V and 7 from J, leaving 24 bases between them.

The sample holds many counts of this clonotype. DNA of the CDR3: TGTGCCAGCACCGAGGGGGGATTCCGAGGCGAGCAGTACTTC. It codes for CASTEGGFRGEQYF. The chain carries TRBV2 and TRBJ2-7, with D perhaps matching TRBD1 or TRBD2 (6 bases each). This CDR3 is built from 14 residues. In germline, CDR1 is SNHLY, CDR2 FYNNEI. V was clipped by 7 bases and J by 6 bases, with 19 bases between them. The entire variable domain, with the rest obtained from reference TRBV2 and TRBJ2-7, is as follows: EPEVTQTPSHQVTQMGQEVILRCVPISNHLYFYWYRQILGQKVEFLVSFYNNEISEKSEIFDDQFSVERPDGSNFTLKIRSTKLEDSAMYFCASTEGGFRGEQYFGPGTRLTVT.

V gene TRBV7-9 combines with J gene TRBJ2-3, with TRBD1 matching 8 bases. Trimming cost V 6 bases and J 4 bases; bases outside gene matches: 9. The length of the CDR3 is 15 residues. The germline CDR1 and CDR2 sequences are SEHNR and FQNEAQ (reference sequence). CDR3: CASSPTGGTADTQYF. In DNA form, the CDR3 reads TGTGCCAGCAGTCCAACAGGGGGGACAGCAGATACGCAGTATTTT.

This clonotype occurred many times. V usage is TRBV2 and J usage is TRBJ2-3; D is uncertain. This CDR3 comprises 12 residues. Germline values: CDR1 SNHLY, CDR2 FYNNEI. Trimming pared 6 bases from V and 2 bases from J, leaving 6 bases between. The CDR3: CASRPDTDTQYF. CDR3 nucleotide sequence: TGTGCCAGCAGACCCGACACAGATACGCAGTATTTT.